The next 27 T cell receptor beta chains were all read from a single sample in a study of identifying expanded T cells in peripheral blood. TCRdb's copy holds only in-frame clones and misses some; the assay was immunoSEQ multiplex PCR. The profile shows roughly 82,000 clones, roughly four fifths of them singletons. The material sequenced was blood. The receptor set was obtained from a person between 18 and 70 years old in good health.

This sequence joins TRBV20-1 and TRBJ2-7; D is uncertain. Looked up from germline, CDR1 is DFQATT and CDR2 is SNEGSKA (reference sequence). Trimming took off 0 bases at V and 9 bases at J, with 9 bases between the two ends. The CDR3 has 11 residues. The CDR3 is CSARDAPMQYF. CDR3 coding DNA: TGCAGTGCTAGAGATGCACCAATGCAGTACTTC.

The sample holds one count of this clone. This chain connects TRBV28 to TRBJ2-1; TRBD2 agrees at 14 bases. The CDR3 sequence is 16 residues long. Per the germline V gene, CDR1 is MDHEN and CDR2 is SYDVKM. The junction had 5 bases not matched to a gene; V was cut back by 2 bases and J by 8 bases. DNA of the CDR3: TGTGCCAGCAGTTTACTGACTAGCGGGAGGGATGATGAGCAGTTCTTC. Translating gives CASSLLTSGRDDEQFF.

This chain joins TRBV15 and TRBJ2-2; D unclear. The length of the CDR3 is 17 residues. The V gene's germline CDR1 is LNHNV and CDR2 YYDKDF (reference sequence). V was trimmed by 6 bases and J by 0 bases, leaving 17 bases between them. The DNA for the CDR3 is TGTGCCACCAGTCTAGGAGTAGGGTTGGCGAACACCGGGGAGCTGTTTTTT. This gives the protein CATSLGVGLANTGELFF.

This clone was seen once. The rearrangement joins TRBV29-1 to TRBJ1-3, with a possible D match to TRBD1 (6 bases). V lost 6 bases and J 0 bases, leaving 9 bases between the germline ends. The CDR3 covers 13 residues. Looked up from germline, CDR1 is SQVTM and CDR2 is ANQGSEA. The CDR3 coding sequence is TGCAGCGTCGGACAGAGCTCTGGAAACACCATATATTTT. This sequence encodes CSVGQSSGNTIYF.

In DNA, the CDR3 is TGTGCCAGCTCCTCTTACCAGCGGGAGCGCAATGAGCAGTTCTTC. This encodes CASSSYQRERNEQFF. The rearrangement joins TRBV7-9 to TRBJ2-1; 8 nucleotides align to TRBD2. V lost 8 bases, J lost 6 bases, and 12 bases stayed unmatched. This CDR3 spans 15 amino acids. From germline, CDR1 is SEHNR and CDR2 FQNEAQ (reference sequence).

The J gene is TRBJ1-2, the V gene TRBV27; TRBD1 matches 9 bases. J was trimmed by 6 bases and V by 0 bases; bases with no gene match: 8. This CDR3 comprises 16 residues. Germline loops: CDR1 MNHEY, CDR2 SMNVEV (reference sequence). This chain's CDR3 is CASSLSTGGAIDGYTF. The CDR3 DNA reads TGTGCCAGCAGTTTATCAACAGGGGGCGCCATCGATGGCTACACCTTC.

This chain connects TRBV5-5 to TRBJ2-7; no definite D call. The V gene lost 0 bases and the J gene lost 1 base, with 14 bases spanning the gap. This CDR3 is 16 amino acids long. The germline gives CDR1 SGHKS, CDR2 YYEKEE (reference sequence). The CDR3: CASSLALSEWSYEQYF. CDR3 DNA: TGTGCCAGCAGCTTGGCACTCTCGGAGTGGTCCTACGAGCAGTACTTC.

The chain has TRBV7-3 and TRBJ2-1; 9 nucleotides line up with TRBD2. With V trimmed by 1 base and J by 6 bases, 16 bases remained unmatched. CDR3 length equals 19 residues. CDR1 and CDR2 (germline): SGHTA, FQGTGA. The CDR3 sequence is CASSLKPGAAGGRFNEQFF. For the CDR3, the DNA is TGTGCCAGCAGCTTAAAACCGGGGGCGGCGGGAGGGCGCTTCAATGAGCAGTTCTTC.

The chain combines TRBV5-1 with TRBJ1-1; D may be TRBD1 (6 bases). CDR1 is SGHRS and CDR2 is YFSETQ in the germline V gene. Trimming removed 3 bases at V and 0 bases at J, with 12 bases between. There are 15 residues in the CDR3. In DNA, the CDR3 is TGCGCCAGCAGCTCCAGACAGGATGTGAACACTGAAGCTTTCTTT. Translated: CASSSRQDVNTEAFF.

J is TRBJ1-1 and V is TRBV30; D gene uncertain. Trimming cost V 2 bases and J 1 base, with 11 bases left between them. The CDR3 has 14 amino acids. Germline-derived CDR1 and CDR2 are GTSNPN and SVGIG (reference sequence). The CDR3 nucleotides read TGTGCCTGGAGTTTTAGGGCTGGGAACACTGAAGCTTTCTTT. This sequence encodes CAWSFRAGNTEAFF.

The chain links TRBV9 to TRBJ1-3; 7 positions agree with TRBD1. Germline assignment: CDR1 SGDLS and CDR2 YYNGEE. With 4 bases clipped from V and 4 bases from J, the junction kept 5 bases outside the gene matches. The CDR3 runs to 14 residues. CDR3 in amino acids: CASSIQGPGNTIYF. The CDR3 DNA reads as TGTGCCAGCAGCATACAGGGGCCCGGAAACACCATATATTTT.

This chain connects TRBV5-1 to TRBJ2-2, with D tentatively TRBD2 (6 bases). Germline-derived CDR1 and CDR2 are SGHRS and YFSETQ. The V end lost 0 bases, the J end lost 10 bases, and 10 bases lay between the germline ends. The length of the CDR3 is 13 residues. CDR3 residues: CASSLVGLSELFF. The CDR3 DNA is TGCGCCAGCAGCTTGGTTGGACTATCGGAGCTGTTTTTT.

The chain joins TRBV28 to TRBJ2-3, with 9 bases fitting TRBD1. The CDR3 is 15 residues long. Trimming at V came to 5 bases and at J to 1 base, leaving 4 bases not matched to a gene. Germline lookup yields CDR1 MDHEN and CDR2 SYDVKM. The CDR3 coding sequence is TGTGCCAGCAGTGCACAGGGGGCTGGCACAGATACGCAGTATTTT. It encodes CASSAQGAGTDTQYF.

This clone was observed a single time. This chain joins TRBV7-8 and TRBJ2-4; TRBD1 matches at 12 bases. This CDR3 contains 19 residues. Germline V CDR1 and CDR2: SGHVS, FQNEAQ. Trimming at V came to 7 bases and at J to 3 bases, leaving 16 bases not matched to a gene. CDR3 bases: TGTGCCAGCACGAATAACAGACCGGGACAGGGGGCGAGCAAAAACATTCAGTACTTC. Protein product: CASTNNRPGQGASKNIQYF.

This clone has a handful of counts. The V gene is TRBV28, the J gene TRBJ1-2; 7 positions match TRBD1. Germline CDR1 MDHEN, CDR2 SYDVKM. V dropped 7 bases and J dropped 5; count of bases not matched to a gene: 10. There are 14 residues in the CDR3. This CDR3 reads CASTPGQIGYGYTF. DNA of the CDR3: TGTGCCAGCACCCCGGGACAGATCGGATATGGCTACACCTTC.

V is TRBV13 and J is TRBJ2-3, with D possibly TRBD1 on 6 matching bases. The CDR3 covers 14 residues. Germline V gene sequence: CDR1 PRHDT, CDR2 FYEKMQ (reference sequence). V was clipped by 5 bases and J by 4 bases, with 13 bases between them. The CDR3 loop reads CASSTRQVPDTQYF. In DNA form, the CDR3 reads TGTGCCAGCAGCACCAGACAGGTCCCAGATACGCAGTATTTT.

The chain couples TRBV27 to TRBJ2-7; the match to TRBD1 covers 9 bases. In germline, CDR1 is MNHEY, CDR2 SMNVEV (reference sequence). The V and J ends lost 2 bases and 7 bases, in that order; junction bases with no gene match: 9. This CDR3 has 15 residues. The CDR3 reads CASSLRQGVLSEQYF. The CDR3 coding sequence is TGTGCCAGCAGTTTAAGACAGGGGGTATTGTCTGAGCAGTACTTC.

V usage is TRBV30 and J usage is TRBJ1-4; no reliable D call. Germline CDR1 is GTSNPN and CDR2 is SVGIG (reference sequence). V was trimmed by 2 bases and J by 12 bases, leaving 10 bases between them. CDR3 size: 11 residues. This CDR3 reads CAWSPQSELFF. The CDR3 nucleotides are TGTGCCTGGAGTCCCCAGTCCGAACTGTTTTTT.

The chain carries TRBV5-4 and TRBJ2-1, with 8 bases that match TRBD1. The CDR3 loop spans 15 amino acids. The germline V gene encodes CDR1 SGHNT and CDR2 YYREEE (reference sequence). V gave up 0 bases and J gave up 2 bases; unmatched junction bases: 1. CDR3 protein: CASSLGTGPYNEQFF. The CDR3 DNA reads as TGTGCCAGCAGCTTGGGGACAGGGCCCTACAATGAGCAGTTCTTC.

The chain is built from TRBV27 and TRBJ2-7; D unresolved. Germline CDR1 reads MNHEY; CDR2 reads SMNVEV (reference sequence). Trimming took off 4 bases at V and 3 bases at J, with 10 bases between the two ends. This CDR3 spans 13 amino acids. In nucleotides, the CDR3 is TGTGCCAGCAGTTACGGAGAGCGCTACGAGCAGTACTTC. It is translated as CASSYGERYEQYF.

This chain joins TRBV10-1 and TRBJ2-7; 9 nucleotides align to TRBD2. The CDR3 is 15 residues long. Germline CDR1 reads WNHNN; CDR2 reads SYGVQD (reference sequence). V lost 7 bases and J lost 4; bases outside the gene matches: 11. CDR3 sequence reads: CASKGGGRALYEQYF. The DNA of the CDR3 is TGCGCCAGCAAAGGTGGCGGGAGGGCCTTGTACGAGCAGTACTTC.

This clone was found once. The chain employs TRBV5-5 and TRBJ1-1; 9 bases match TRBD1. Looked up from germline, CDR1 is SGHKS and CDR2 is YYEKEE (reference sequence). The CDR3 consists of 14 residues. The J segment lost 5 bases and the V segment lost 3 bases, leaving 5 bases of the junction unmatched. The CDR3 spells CASSSQGALTEAFF. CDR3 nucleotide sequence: TGTGCCAGCAGCTCACAGGGGGCGCTTACTGAAGCTTTCTTT.

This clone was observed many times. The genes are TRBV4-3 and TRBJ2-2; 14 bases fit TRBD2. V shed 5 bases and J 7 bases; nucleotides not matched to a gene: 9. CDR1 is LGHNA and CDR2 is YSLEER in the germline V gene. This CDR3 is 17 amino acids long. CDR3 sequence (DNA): TGCGCCAGCAGCAAGGGACTAGCGGGAGACGAAATCGGGGAGCTGTTTTTT. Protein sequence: CASSKGLAGDEIGELFF.

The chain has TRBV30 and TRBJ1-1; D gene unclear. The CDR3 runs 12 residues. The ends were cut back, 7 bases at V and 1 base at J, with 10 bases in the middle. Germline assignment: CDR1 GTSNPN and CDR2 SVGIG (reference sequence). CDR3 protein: CASGEGNTEAFF. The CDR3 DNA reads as TGTGCCTCGGGAGAGGGGAACACTGAAGCTTTCTTT.

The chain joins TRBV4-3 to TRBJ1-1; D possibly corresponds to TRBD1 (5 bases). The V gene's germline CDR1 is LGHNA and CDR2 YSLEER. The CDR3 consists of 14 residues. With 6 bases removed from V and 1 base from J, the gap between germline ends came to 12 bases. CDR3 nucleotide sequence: TGCGCCAGCAGTACTGCGGGGGGGAACACTGAAGCTTTCTTT. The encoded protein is CASSTAGGNTEAFF.

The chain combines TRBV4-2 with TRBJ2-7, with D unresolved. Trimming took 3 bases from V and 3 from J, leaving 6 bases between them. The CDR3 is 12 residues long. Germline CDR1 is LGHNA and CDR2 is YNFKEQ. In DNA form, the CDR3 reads TGTGCCAGCAGCCATACCGACTACGAGCAGTACTTC. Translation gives CASSHTDYEQYF.

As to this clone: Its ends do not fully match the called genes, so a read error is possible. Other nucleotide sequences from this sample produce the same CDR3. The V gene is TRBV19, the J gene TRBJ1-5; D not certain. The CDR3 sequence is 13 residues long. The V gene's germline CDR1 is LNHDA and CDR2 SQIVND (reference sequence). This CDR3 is CASARNSNQPQHF. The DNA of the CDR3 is TGTGCCAGTGCCCGAAATAGCAATCAGCCTCAGCATTTT.